The rows below give T cell receptor beta chains drawn from one sample of a study of T cells in Graves' hyperthyroidism and ophthalmopathy. MiXCR was run by TCRdb on the multiplex PCR reads, yielding one entry per CDR3 protein. The data contain under 550,000 distinct CDR3 sequences, 20% of them singletons. Input material: blood. The receptors were sampled from a man aged 35-49 years with Graves' ophthalmopathy. CDR3s include the opening cysteine and the closing phenylalanine or tryptophan. Fields, in order: clone size, J gene, D gene, CDR3 length, V gene, CDR3 DNA, CDR3 protein. A D gene is named only where the DNA matches it firmly. Some rows mark clone size as missing; the rest say once, few, many or name a class of expanded clone.

clone_size: NA
j_call: TRBJ2-1
d_call: TRBD1
cdr3_length: 12
v_call: TRBV25-1
cdr3_nt: TGTGCCAGCAGCGGGTGGGACAGTGAGCAGTTCTTC
cdr3_aa: CASSGWDSEQFF

clone_size: NA
j_call: TRBJ2-1
d_call: TRBD2
cdr3_length: 15
v_call: TRBV6-2/TRBV6-3
cdr3_nt: TGTGCCAGCTGCCCCTGGACTAGCGGCCACAATGAGCAGTTCTTC
cdr3_aa: CASCPWTSGHNEQFF

clone_size: NA
j_call: TRBJ1-4
d_call: NA
cdr3_length: 14
v_call: TRBV3-1
cdr3_nt: TGTGCCAGCAGCCCCCGGAGGAAGGGTGAAAAACTGTTTTTT
cdr3_aa: CASSPRRKGEKLFF

clone_size: NA
j_call: TRBJ2-2
d_call: NA
cdr3_length: 14
v_call: TRBV11-2
cdr3_nt: TGTGCCAGCACTCTCTCAGTGAGGGCCGGGGAGCTGTTTTTT
cdr3_aa: CASTLSVRAGELFF

clone_size: NA
j_call: TRBJ2-5
d_call: NA
cdr3_length: 13
v_call: TRBV18
cdr3_nt: TGTGCCAGCTCACTCTTACCAGAGGAGACCCAGTACTTC
cdr3_aa: CASSLLPEETQYF

clone_size: NA
j_call: TRBJ2-7
d_call: NA
cdr3_length: 14
v_call: TRBV5-1
cdr3_nt: TGCGCCAGCAGCCGCGACAGCGTTTCCTACGAGCAGTACTTC
cdr3_aa: CASSRDSVSYEQYF

clone_size: NA
j_call: TRBJ2-1
d_call: TRBD2
cdr3_length: 17
v_call: TRBV18
cdr3_nt: TGTGCCAGCTCACCAATGGGTAGCGGGAGGAATTTTGATGAGCAGTTCTTC
cdr3_aa: CASSPMGSGRNFDEQFF

clone_size: few
j_call: TRBJ2-7
d_call: NA
cdr3_length: 13
v_call: TRBV11-2
cdr3_nt: TGTGCCAGCAGCTTTGTGGCGCTTGGAGAGCAGTACTTC
cdr3_aa: CASSFVALGEQYF

clone_size: few
j_call: TRBJ2-5
d_call: TRBD2
cdr3_length: 16
v_call: TRBV29-1
cdr3_nt: TGCAGCGTCGAGAATCCGCCAGCGGGGGGGCCGGGGACCCAGTACTTC
cdr3_aa: CSVENPPAGGPGTQYF

clone_size: many
j_call: TRBJ1-2
d_call: NA
cdr3_length: 14
v_call: TRBV2
cdr3_nt: TGTGCCAGCAGCTCCGGCATCGGGAACTATGGCTACACCTTC
cdr3_aa: CASSSGIGNYGYTF

clone_size: NA
j_call: TRBJ2-3
d_call: TRBD2
cdr3_length: 16
v_call: TRBV7-2
cdr3_nt: TGTGCCAGCAGCTTAGTTAGGACTAGCTCCACAGATACGCAGTATTTT
cdr3_aa: CASSLVRTSSTDTQYF

clone_size: NA
j_call: TRBJ2-2
d_call: NA
cdr3_length: 18
v_call: TRBV3-1
cdr3_nt: TGTGCCAGCAGCCAAGAACGGGGGACCCCAAGAAACACCGGGGAGCTGTTTTTT
cdr3_aa: CASSQERGTPRNTGELFF

clone_size: NA
j_call: TRBJ2-7
d_call: TRBD2
cdr3_length: 13
v_call: TRBV20-1
cdr3_nt: TGCAATGCTAGTAGACTAGCGGATTACGAGCAGTACTTC
cdr3_aa: CNASRLADYEQYF

clone_size: many
j_call: TRBJ1-1
d_call: TRBD1
cdr3_length: 12
v_call: TRBV20-1
cdr3_nt: TGCAGTGCTGTACAGGGGATCGCTGAAGCTTTCTTT
cdr3_aa: CSAVQGIAEAFF

clone_size: few
j_call: TRBJ1-4
d_call: NA
cdr3_length: 14
v_call: TRBV7-3
cdr3_nt: TGTGCCAGCAGCCAGGGACGAGGAAATGAAAAACTGTTTTTT
cdr3_aa: CASSQGRGNEKLFF

clone_size: NA
j_call: TRBJ2-1
d_call: NA
cdr3_length: 14
v_call: TRBV20-1
cdr3_nt: TGCAGTGCTAGTAGGGATTCCAGCCACAATGAGCAGTTCTTC
cdr3_aa: CSASRDSSHNEQFF

clone_size: NA
j_call: TRBJ1-1
d_call: NA
cdr3_length: 16
v_call: TRBV19
cdr3_nt: TGTGCCAGTAGTACACGCTCGACAAGGATGAACACTGAAGCTTTCTTT
cdr3_aa: CASSTRSTRMNTEAFF

clone_size: NA
j_call: TRBJ2-1
d_call: TRBD2
cdr3_length: 14
v_call: TRBV2
cdr3_nt: TGTGCCAGCAGACTACTAGCGGGAGGTTATGAGCAGTTCTTC
cdr3_aa: CASRLLAGGYEQFF

clone_size: many
j_call: TRBJ1-1
d_call: TRBD1
cdr3_length: 13
v_call: TRBV30
cdr3_nt: TGTGCCTGGAGTACAGGGGTAGGCACTGAAGCTTTCTTT
cdr3_aa: CAWSTGVGTEAFF

clone_size: many
j_call: TRBJ1-6
d_call: TRBD1
cdr3_length: 15
v_call: TRBV2
cdr3_nt: TGTGCCAGCGCCACACAGGGGTCGGATAATTCACCCCTCCACTTT
cdr3_aa: CASATQGSDNSPLHF

clone_size: NA
j_call: TRBJ1-4
d_call: NA
cdr3_length: 13
v_call: TRBV5-6
cdr3_nt: TGTGCCAGCAGCTCCACGACAGATGAAAAACTGTTTTTT
cdr3_aa: CASSSTTDEKLFF

clone_size: many
j_call: TRBJ1-6
d_call: TRBD1
cdr3_length: 13
v_call: TRBV2
cdr3_nt: TGTGCCAGCCCAGAGACAGGGGATTCACCCCTCCACTTT
cdr3_aa: CASPETGDSPLHF

clone_size: few
j_call: TRBJ2-1
d_call: TRBD2
cdr3_length: 17
v_call: TRBV28
cdr3_nt: TGTGCCAGCAGTTTATTTCTAGCGGGTTCAACCCAGGATGAGCAGTTCTTC
cdr3_aa: CASSLFLAGSTQDEQFF

clone_size: few
j_call: TRBJ1-1
d_call: NA
cdr3_length: 14
v_call: TRBV4-2
cdr3_nt: TGTGCCAGCAGCCAAGAGGCAGGGTACACTGAAGCTTTCTTT
cdr3_aa: CASSQEAGYTEAFF

clone_size: many
j_call: TRBJ2-3
d_call: NA
cdr3_length: 14
v_call: TRBV11-2
cdr3_nt: TGTGCCAGCAGCTCCCACGGTAGCACAGATACGCAGTATTTT
cdr3_aa: CASSSHGSTDTQYF

clone_size: many
j_call: TRBJ1-6
d_call: NA
cdr3_length: 12
v_call: TRBV30
cdr3_nt: TGTGCCTGGGACGGATCCCATTCACCCCTCCACTTT
cdr3_aa: CAWDGSHSPLHF

clone_size: few
j_call: TRBJ2-5
d_call: TRBD1
cdr3_length: 14
v_call: TRBV19
cdr3_nt: TGTGCCAGTGGTCCCGGGACAGAGCAAGAGACCCAGTACTTC
cdr3_aa: CASGPGTEQETQYF

clone_size: NA
j_call: TRBJ1-3
d_call: NA
cdr3_length: 13
v_call: TRBV20-1
cdr3_nt: TGCAGTGCTAGGCCGAGCTCTGGAAACACCATATATTTT
cdr3_aa: CSARPSSGNTIYF

clone_size: NA
j_call: TRBJ2-7
d_call: TRBD2
cdr3_length: 14
v_call: TRBV6-1
cdr3_nt: TGTGCCAGCAGTGAACAACTAGCGGGAGGCGAGCAGTACTTC
cdr3_aa: CASSEQLAGGEQYF

clone_size: many
j_call: TRBJ2-7
d_call: NA
cdr3_length: 14
v_call: TRBV2
cdr3_nt: TGTGCCAGCAGCTCAGAGGCAATCCACTACGAGCAGTACTTC
cdr3_aa: CASSSEAIHYEQYF

clone_size: few
j_call: TRBJ1-2
d_call: TRBD1
cdr3_length: 11
v_call: TRBV28
cdr3_nt: TGTGCCACACAGGGGAACTATGGCTACACCTTC
cdr3_aa: CATQGNYGYTF

clone_size: many
j_call: TRBJ2-1
d_call: TRBD2
cdr3_length: 15
v_call: TRBV5-6
cdr3_nt: TGTGCCAGCAGCTTGTGGCTAGCGGGGTACAATGAGCAGTTCTTC
cdr3_aa: CASSLWLAGYNEQFF

clone_size: NA
j_call: TRBJ1-5
d_call: NA
cdr3_length: 14
v_call: TRBV18
cdr3_nt: TGTGCCAGCTCACCGAACGAGTCCAATCAGCCCCAGCATTTT
cdr3_aa: CASSPNESNQPQHF

clone_size: NA
j_call: TRBJ2-4
d_call: TRBD1
cdr3_length: 14
v_call: TRBV7-3
cdr3_nt: TGTGCCAGCAGTCCTCCGGGACAGCCAAACATTCAGTACTTC
cdr3_aa: CASSPPGQPNIQYF

clone_size: NA
j_call: TRBJ1-2
d_call: TRBD1
cdr3_length: 16
v_call: TRBV7-9
cdr3_nt: TGTGCCAGCAGTCCCCGGACAGGGGGCTATTCCTATGGCTACACCTTC
cdr3_aa: CASSPRTGGYSYGYTF

clone_size: NA
j_call: TRBJ1-1
d_call: NA
cdr3_length: 11
v_call: TRBV28
cdr3_nt: TGTGCCAGCAGCAAGGGAGGGGGAGCTTTCTTT
cdr3_aa: CASSKGGGAFF

clone_size: NA
j_call: TRBJ2-2
d_call: TRBD1
cdr3_length: 16
v_call: TRBV15
cdr3_nt: TGTGCCACCAGCACAGATCCAGGGGGCCGAACCGGGGAGCTGTTTTTT
cdr3_aa: CATSTDPGGRTGELFF

clone_size: many
j_call: TRBJ1-5
d_call: NA
cdr3_length: 13
v_call: TRBV2
cdr3_nt: TGTGCCAGCAGTCCGGAGGGCAGTCAGCCCCAGCATTTT
cdr3_aa: CASSPEGSQPQHF

clone_size: many
j_call: TRBJ1-2
d_call: NA
cdr3_length: 12
v_call: TRBV3-1
cdr3_nt: TGTGCCAGCAGCCAAGGGGCTAATGGCTACACCTTC
cdr3_aa: CASSQGANGYTF

clone_size: few
j_call: TRBJ2-3
d_call: NA
cdr3_length: 13
v_call: TRBV4-3
cdr3_nt: TGCGCCAGCAGCCAAGATTGGACAGATACGCAGTATTTT
cdr3_aa: CASSQDWTDTQYF

clone_size: many
j_call: TRBJ1-1
d_call: NA
cdr3_length: 14
v_call: TRBV11-2
cdr3_nt: TGTGCCAGCAGCTTACGGTACGCCGGGACTGAAGCTTTCTTT
cdr3_aa: CASSLRYAGTEAFF

clone_size: few
j_call: TRBJ2-6
d_call: TRBD2
cdr3_length: 17
v_call: TRBV28
cdr3_nt: TGTGCCAGCACCGCGACTAGCGGGAACTCTGGGGCCAACGTCCTGACTTTC
cdr3_aa: CASTATSGNSGANVLTF

clone_size: many
j_call: TRBJ1-2
d_call: TRBD1
cdr3_length: 16
v_call: TRBV28
cdr3_nt: TGTGCCAGCAGTTTACCGGGGACAGGGATTGGCTATGGCTACACCTTC
cdr3_aa: CASSLPGTGIGYGYTF

clone_size: many
j_call: TRBJ2-7
d_call: NA
cdr3_length: 14
v_call: TRBV11-2
cdr3_nt: TGTGCCAGCAAAAGCGGGACATCCCTTTTGGAGCAGTACTTC
cdr3_aa: CASKSGTSLLEQYF

clone_size: NA
j_call: TRBJ2-7
d_call: NA
cdr3_length: 14
v_call: TRBV20-1
cdr3_nt: TGCAGTGCTCTTCCTACCAGTGGGAACTACGAGCAGTACTTC
cdr3_aa: CSALPTSGNYEQYF

clone_size: NA
j_call: TRBJ2-5
d_call: TRBD2
cdr3_length: 15
v_call: TRBV18
cdr3_nt: TGTGCCAGCTCACCCCCCAGCGGGGTACAAGAGACCCAGTACTTC
cdr3_aa: CASSPPSGVQETQYF

clone_size: many
j_call: TRBJ1-1
d_call: NA
cdr3_length: 13
v_call: TRBV5-1
cdr3_nt: TGCGCCAGCGGTATGGGGTTTTCCACTGAAGCTTTCTTT
cdr3_aa: CASGMGFSTEAFF

clone_size: few
j_call: TRBJ2-1
d_call: TRBD2
cdr3_length: 16
v_call: TRBV6-5
cdr3_nt: TGTGCCAGCAGTTACTCTGCGCGGGGGACCTACAATGAGCAGTTCTTC
cdr3_aa: CASSYSARGTYNEQFF

clone_size: many
j_call: TRBJ1-2
d_call: NA
cdr3_length: 13
v_call: TRBV30
cdr3_nt: TGTGCCTGGAGGAAGCCACAGCTATATGGCTACACCTTC
cdr3_aa: CAWRKPQLYGYTF

clone_size: many
j_call: TRBJ2-7
d_call: NA
cdr3_length: 14
v_call: TRBV2
cdr3_nt: TGTGCCAGCAGTGAAACTGGTTTCGCCTACGAGCAGTACTTC
cdr3_aa: CASSETGFAYEQYF

clone_size: NA
j_call: TRBJ1-6
d_call: NA
cdr3_length: 15
v_call: TRBV15
cdr3_nt: TGTGCCACCAGCCTATGGCCTTCGGGAGATTCACCCCTCCACTTT
cdr3_aa: CATSLWPSGDSPLHF

clone_size: NA
j_call: TRBJ2-1
d_call: TRBD2
cdr3_length: 19
v_call: TRBV11-2
cdr3_nt: TGTGCCAGCGGATACCCCCCTACCGGGACTAGCGGGGGGGCCAATGAGCAGTTCTTC
cdr3_aa: CASGYPPTGTSGGANEQFF

clone_size: once
j_call: TRBJ2-7
d_call: NA
cdr3_length: 16
v_call: TRBV7-3
cdr3_nt: TGTGCCAGCAGCTTGGGAGGGGGCACGAAGGCCTACGAGCAGTACTTC
cdr3_aa: CASSLGGGTKAYEQYF

clone_size: NA
j_call: TRBJ1-1
d_call: NA
cdr3_length: 13
v_call: TRBV19
cdr3_nt: TGTGCCAGTAGTTGGTCTTTGAACACTGAAGCTTTCTTT
cdr3_aa: CASSWSLNTEAFF

clone_size: NA
j_call: TRBJ1-1
d_call: NA
cdr3_length: 15
v_call: TRBV6-5
cdr3_nt: TGTGCCAGCAGTTACGTGGCCACACTAAACACTGAAGCTTTCTTT
cdr3_aa: CASSYVATLNTEAFF

clone_size: NA
j_call: TRBJ2-2
d_call: TRBD2
cdr3_length: 15
v_call: TRBV28
cdr3_nt: TGTGCCAACAGAACTTTAGCGGGATACACCGGGGAGCTGTTCTTT
cdr3_aa: CANRTLAGYTGELFF

clone_size: many
j_call: TRBJ2-1
d_call: NA
cdr3_length: 11
v_call: TRBV20-1
cdr3_nt: TGCAGTGCTGAGCGTAGTAATGAGCAGTTCTTC
cdr3_aa: CSAERSNEQFF